Detailed here is one TCR beta chain. Its antigen is unidentified. This sample was included in a study of cytomegalovirus exposure and HLA in healthy donors. Study-wide points: As was reported, the HLA-A and HLA-B alleles of most subjects were accurately predicted from TCR beta sequences.

In the PCR, 60 Vbeta and 13 Jbeta primers were used. Clones were read by immunoSEQ multiplex PCR, and TCRdb kept only the in-frame ones, dropping some. The data show 60,000 to 85,000 clones, and the top ten clones hold roughly 13%. This sequence originates from a man aged 50-59 years in good health and CMV-seropositive. Specimen: PBMCs.

The chain's CDR3 is CSVAREGEQYF. CDR3 bases: TGCAGCGTTGCCCGAGAGGGCGAGCAGTACTTC. The rearrangement joins TRBV29-1 to TRBJ2-7, with a possible D match to TRBD2 (5 bases). This CDR3 has 11 amino acids. Trimming pared 4 bases from V and 6 bases from J, leaving 10 bases between. The germline gives CDR1 SQVTM, CDR2 ANQGSEA.